Presented here are 28 T cell receptor beta chains from one specimen sequenced in a study of cytomegalovirus exposure and HLA in healthy donors. Amplification used 60 Vbeta primers and 13 Jbeta primers. Method: immunoSEQ multiplex PCR; TCRdb's copy keeps in-frame clones and lacks some. The sample has some 130,000 clones, roughly 72% seen once. Sequencing input: PBMCs. The receptor source for this set is a male donor in good health and CMV-seronegative.

This clone appeared a few times. The chain couples TRBV7-9 to TRBJ2-1, with 13 bases aligning to TRBD2. J was trimmed by 6 bases and V by 1 base; bases with no gene match: 9. CDR1 SEHNR and CDR2 FQNEAQ come from the germline V gene (reference sequence). This CDR3 contains 18 residues. The CDR3 coding sequence is TGTGCCAGCAGCTTAGTTCAGGGACTAGCGGGATCTGGCAATGAGCAGTTCTTC. Its protein is CASSLVQGLAGSGNEQFF.

V and J are TRBV13 and TRBJ2-7; D might be TRBD2 (6 bases). Germline CDR1 is PRHDT and CDR2 is FYEKMQ (reference sequence). V was clipped by 6 bases and J by 2 bases, with 11 bases between them. The CDR3 has 13 residues. The CDR3 region has the DNA TGTGCCAGCAGACTAGCTGGGACCTACGAGCAGTACTTC. This encodes CASRLAGTYEQYF.

The chain joins TRBV29-1 to TRBJ2-3, with D perhaps matching TRBD2 (5 bases). Germline CDR1 and CDR2: SQVTM and ANQGSEA. The CDR3 is made up of 13 amino acids. V was trimmed by 4 bases and J by 2 bases, leaving 10 bases between them. The CDR3 DNA follows: TGCAGCGTTGGTCGGGGATACACAGATACGCAGTATTTT. This gives the protein CSVGRGYTDTQYF.

This chain joins TRBV4-3 and TRBJ2-2; 9 bases are a match to TRBD2. The CDR3 is made up of 16 amino acids. CDR1 and CDR2 (germline): LGHNA, YSLEER. V lost 0 bases to trimming and J lost 6 bases; unmatched junction nucleotides: 5. For the CDR3, the DNA is TGCGCCAGCAGCCAAGATCCCCGCGGGAGGGCCGGGGAGCTGTTTTTT. It codes for CASSQDPRGRAGELFF.

The chain couples TRBV2 to TRBJ2-7; D may be TRBD1 (5 bases). Trimming removed 6 bases at V and 4 bases at J, with 16 bases between. Germline values: CDR1 SNHLY, CDR2 FYNNEI. CDR3 length equals 14 residues. CDR3 sequence (DNA): TGTGCCAGCAGCGAGCAGGGATTTATGTACGAGCAGTACTTC. It encodes CASSEQGFMYEQYF.

This rearrangement joins TRBV9 to TRBJ2-3; 10 bases are shared with TRBD2. Germline V lookup: CDR1 SGDLS, CDR2 YYNGEE. V lost 0 bases and J lost 4; bases outside the gene matches: 5. CDR3 length: 16 amino acids. CDR3 in amino acids: CASSVATSGGADTQYF. The CDR3 nucleotides are TGTGCCAGCAGCGTAGCTACAAGCGGGGGGGCAGATACGCAGTATTTT.

The chain is built from TRBV6-1 and TRBJ1-3, with TRBD1 as a possible D gene (5 bases). V gave up 1 base and J gave up 9 bases, with 16 bases separating them. The germline CDR1 and CDR2 sequences are MNHNS and SASEGT. This CDR3 has 15 residues. CDR3 residues: CASSEVGPGLGTIYF. The CDR3 DNA follows: TGTGCCAGCAGTGAAGTGGGGCCCGGTCTTGGCACCATATATTTT.

The gene calls are TRBV4-3 and TRBJ2-5, with 10 bases matching TRBD1. Germline trimming cut 2 bases from V and 1 base from J; bases unmatched to any gene: 10. Germline V gene data show CDR1 as LGHNA and CDR2 as YSLEER. This CDR3 is 18 amino acids long. CDR3 residues: CASSQHQSTGGPQETQYF. CDR3 in DNA: TGCGCCAGCAGCCAACACCAGTCGACAGGGGGCCCCCAAGAGACCCAGTACTTC.

The V call is TRBV11-2, the J call TRBJ2-5; D is possibly TRBD1 (7 bases). There are 18 residues in the CDR3. The V gene's germline CDR1 is SGHAT and CDR2 FQNNGV. Between the trimmed V and J ends, which lost 0 bases and 7 bases, there was a span of 24 bases. The CDR3 DNA sequence: TGTGCCAGCAGCTTAGATTTTTTATCGACAGGGAGGTACGGGACCCAGTACTTC. Translation: CASSLDFLSTGRYGTQYF.

The chain couples TRBV30 to TRBJ1-3; D is ambiguous. The CDR3 is 11 residues long. Germline V gene sequence: CDR1 GTSNPN, CDR2 SVGIG (reference sequence). V lost 5 bases and J 2 bases, leaving 4 bases between the germline ends. CDR3 DNA sequence: TGTGCCTGGGTAACTGGAAACACCATATATTTT. Its protein product is CAWVTGNTIYF. Complete variable domain (other parts from reference TRBV30 and TRBJ1-3): SQTIHQWPATLVQPVGSPLSLECTVEGTSNPNLYWYRQAAGRGLQLLFYSVGIGQISSEVPQNLSASRPQDRQFILSSKKLLLSDSGFYLCAWVTGNTIYFGEGSWLTVV.

The chain has TRBV18 and TRBJ2-7, with a tentative D call TRBD2 (6 bases). The CDR3 length is 13 residues. Trimming took off 5 bases at V and 6 bases at J, with 14 bases between the two ends. Germline V CDR1 and CDR2: KGHSH, LQKENI. The CDR3 DNA reads TGTGCCAGCTCAGGCCGGTCAGCGGGCGAGCAGTACTTC. Translation gives CASSGRSAGEQYF.

The chain employs TRBV4-3 and TRBJ2-2, with D tentatively TRBD1 (6 bases). CDR1 is LGHNA, CDR2 YSLEER, per germline. The CDR3 runs to 15 residues. Trimming shortened V by 0 bases and J by 9 bases, and 14 bases separated the two germline ends. CDR3 region: CASSQEAGAIRELFF. In DNA, the CDR3 is TGCGCCAGCAGCCAAGAGGCAGGGGCGATAAGGGAGCTGTTTTTT.

The V gene is TRBV7-3, the J gene TRBJ2-1; TRBD2 matches 8 bases. Germline V gene sequence: CDR1 SGHTA, CDR2 FQGTGA. J was trimmed by 4 bases and V by 6 bases; bases with no gene match: 11. The CDR3 is made up of 16 amino acids. The CDR3 DNA reads TGTGCCAGCAGTCCACTAGCGGTCGAACTATACAATGAGCAGTTCTTC. It specifies CASSPLAVELYNEQFF.

V is TRBV4-2 and J is TRBJ2-2; tentative D call: TRBD2 (6 bases). Germline CDR1 LGHNA, CDR2 YNFKEQ. The length of the CDR3 is 16 residues. V lost 1 base to trimming and J lost 4 bases, with 13 bases between them. CDR3 amino acids: CASSQGAAGPTGELFF. The CDR3 DNA reads as TGTGCCAGCAGCCAAGGGGCTGCGGGGCCCACCGGGGAGCTGTTTTTT.

This chain uses TRBV27 with TRBJ1-2; tentatively, D is TRBD1 (5 bases). V was trimmed by 6 bases and J by 4 bases, leaving 12 bases between them. Looked up from germline, CDR1 is MNHEY and CDR2 is SMNVEV (reference sequence). The CDR3 contains 13 residues. The CDR3 DNA reads as TGTGCCAGCAGAATAGGGACTGCCTATGGCTACACCTTC. This translates into CASRIGTAYGYTF.

The chain joins TRBV5-1 to TRBJ2-1, with 9 bases fitting TRBD2. The germline gives CDR1 SGHRS, CDR2 YFSETQ. J gave up 6 bases and V 0 bases, and 7 bases lay outside the gene matches. The CDR3 is 16 amino acids. Here the CDR3 reads CASSLGSLAGSNEQFF. Written as DNA, the CDR3 is TGCGCCAGCAGCTTGGGGTCCCTAGCGGGGAGCAATGAGCAGTTCTTC.

Only a few counts were recorded for this clone. The chain links TRBV19 to TRBJ1-5, with no clear D. Looked up from germline, CDR1 is LNHDA and CDR2 is SQIVND (reference sequence). The ends were cut back, 10 bases at V and 6 bases at J, with 13 bases in the middle. The CDR3 runs 12 residues. CDR3 DNA: TGTGCCACCAACCAGGCGGGTCAGCCCCAGCATTTT. This codes for CATNQAGQPQHF.

This chain uses TRBV30 with TRBJ1-5, with 7 bases matching TRBD1. The V gene's germline CDR1 is GTSNPN and CDR2 SVGIG (reference sequence). The CDR3 loop spans 13 amino acids. Trimming cost V 5 bases and J 7 bases; bases outside gene matches: 8. This chain's CDR3 is CAWGQTGIQPQHF. CDR3 nucleotides: TGTGCCTGGGGCCAGACAGGGATCCAGCCCCAGCATTTT.

The chain uses TRBV11-3 and TRBJ2-5; D possibly corresponds to TRBD2 (5 bases). In germline, CDR1 is SGHNT, CDR2 YENEEA. This CDR3 has 14 amino acids. With 4 bases removed from V and 4 bases from J, the gap between germline ends came to 13 bases. As DNA, the CDR3 is TGTGCCAGCAGCTCACGGCGGACTCCAGAGACCCAGTACTTC. This translates into CASSSRRTPETQYF.

The V call is TRBV18, the J call TRBJ2-7, with D unresolved. Trimming shortened V by 4 bases and J by 1 base, and 8 bases separated the two germline ends. Germline V gene data show CDR1 as KGHSH and CDR2 as LQKENI. This CDR3 is built from 13 residues. CDR3 region: CASSRSESYEQYF. The DNA for the CDR3 is TGTGCCAGCTCACGAAGCGAATCCTACGAGCAGTACTTC.

The chain couples TRBV5-4 to TRBJ2-2, with 16 bases fitting TRBD2. The germline gives CDR1 SGHNT, CDR2 YYREEE (reference sequence). V shed 3 bases and J 4 bases; nucleotides not matched to a gene: 9. The CDR3 sequence is 19 residues long. The CDR3 sequence is CASSSPGLAGGRGTGELFF. The CDR3 DNA reads as TGTGCCAGCAGCTCTCCGGGACTAGCGGGGGGGCGGGGCACCGGGGAGCTGTTTTTT.

The count of this clone is one. The rearrangement joins TRBV7-8 to TRBJ2-5; D is possibly TRBD2 (5 bases). The CDR3 has 13 amino acids. V lost 0 bases and J lost 5, with 7 bases in between. The germline CDR1 and CDR2 sequences are SGHVS and FQNEAQ. CDR3 residues: CASSLARRETQYF. Written as DNA, the CDR3 is TGTGCCAGCAGCTTAGCGCGGAGGGAGACCCAGTACTTC.

The chain recombines TRBV9 with TRBJ2-5; D perhaps matches TRBD2 (5 bases). There are 16 residues in the CDR3. Trimming shortened V by 3 bases and J by 2 bases, and 17 bases separated the two germline ends. Germline assignment: CDR1 SGDLS and CDR2 YYNGEE. CDR3 amino acids: CASSGPPGSKQETQYF. The DNA of the CDR3 is TGTGCCAGCAGCGGCCCCCCGGGGAGCAAACAAGAGACCCAGTACTTC.

Concerning this clone itself: Other nucleotide sequences from this sample produce the same CDR3. J is TRBJ1-3 and V is TRBV6-5, with 7 bases lining up with TRBD1. The CDR3 covers 13 residues. V was pared by 7 bases and J by 4 bases, with 4 bases of the junction left unmatched. The germline CDR1 and CDR2 sequences are MNHEY and SVGAGI. Written as DNA, the CDR3 is TGTGCCAGCACCCCGGACAGGGGAAACACCATATATTTT. Its translation is CASTPDRGNTIYF.

This rearrangement joins TRBV9 to TRBJ2-7; a weak D match, TRBD1 (6 bases). The CDR3 spans 14 residues. Trimming removed 4 bases from V and 2 bases from J, with 13 bases in between. Germline-derived CDR1 and CDR2 are SGDLS and YYNGEE. The CDR3 loop is CASSPGDRTYEQYF. For the CDR3, the DNA is TGTGCCAGCAGCCCAGGGGACCGTACCTACGAGCAGTACTTC.

The chain couples TRBV6-4 to TRBJ2-3, with 7 positions matching TRBD2. CDR1 and CDR2 from the germline V gene are MRHNA and SNTAGT. This CDR3 has 14 amino acids. V was pared by 6 bases and J by 3 bases, with 6 bases of the junction left unmatched. The CDR3 loop reads CASSVGAGTDTQYF. In DNA, the CDR3 is TGTGCCAGCAGCGTCGGAGCGGGAACAGATACGCAGTATTTT.

V gene TRBV2 combines with J gene TRBJ2-1; 8 bases are shared with TRBD2. V was clipped by 7 bases and J by 4 bases; unmatched bases: 0. The germline CDR1 and CDR2 sequences are SNHLY and FYNNEI. There are 12 residues in the CDR3. CDR3 sequence reads: CASTGGYNEQFF. CDR3 sequence (DNA): TGTGCCAGCACGGGGGGGTACAATGAGCAGTTCTTC.

This clone was seen only a few times. The J gene is TRBJ1-5, the V gene TRBV6-6; tentative D call: TRBD1 (6 bases). With 7 bases removed from V and 1 base from J, the gap between germline ends came to 8 bases. The CDR3 contains 13 residues. CDR1 is MNHNY, CDR2 SVGAGI, per germline (reference sequence). CDR3 sequence: CASNGQSNQPQHF. CDR3 bases: TGTGCCAGCAACGGACAGAGCAATCAGCCCCAGCATTTT.